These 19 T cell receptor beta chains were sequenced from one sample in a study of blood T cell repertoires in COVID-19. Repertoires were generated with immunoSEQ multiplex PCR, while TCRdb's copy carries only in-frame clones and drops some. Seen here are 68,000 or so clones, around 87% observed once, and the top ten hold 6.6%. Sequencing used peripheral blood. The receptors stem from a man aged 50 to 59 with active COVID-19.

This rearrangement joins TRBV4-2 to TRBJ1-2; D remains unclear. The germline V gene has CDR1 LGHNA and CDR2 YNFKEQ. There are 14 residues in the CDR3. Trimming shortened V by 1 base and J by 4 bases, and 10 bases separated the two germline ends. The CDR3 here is CASSQGLGSYGYTF. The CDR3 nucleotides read TGTGCCAGCAGCCAAGGACTGGGTTCCTATGGCTACACCTTC.

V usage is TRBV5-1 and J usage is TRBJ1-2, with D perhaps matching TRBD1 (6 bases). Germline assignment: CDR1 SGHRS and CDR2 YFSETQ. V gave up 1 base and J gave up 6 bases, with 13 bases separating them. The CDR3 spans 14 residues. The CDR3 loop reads CASSLNGQTDGYTF. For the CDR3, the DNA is TGCGCCAGCAGCTTGAATGGACAGACAGATGGCTACACCTTC. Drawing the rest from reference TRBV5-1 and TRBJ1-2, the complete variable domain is KAGVTQTPRYLIKTRGQQVTLSCSPISGHRSVSWYQQTPGQGLQFLFEYFSETQRNKGNFPGRFSGRQFSNSRSEMNVSTLELGDSALYLCASSLNGQTDGYTFGSGTRLTVV.

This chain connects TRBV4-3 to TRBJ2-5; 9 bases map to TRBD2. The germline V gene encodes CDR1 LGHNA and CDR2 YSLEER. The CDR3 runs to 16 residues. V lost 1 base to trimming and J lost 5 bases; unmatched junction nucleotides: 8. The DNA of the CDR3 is TGCGCCAGCAGCCAAGGCACAGCGGGAGGTCTGGAGACCCAGTACTTC. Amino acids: CASSQGTAGGLETQYF.

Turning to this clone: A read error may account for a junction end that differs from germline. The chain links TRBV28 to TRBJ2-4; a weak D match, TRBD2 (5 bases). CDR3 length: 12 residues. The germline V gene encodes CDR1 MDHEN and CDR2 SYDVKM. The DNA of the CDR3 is TGTGCCAGCACCCTAGGGAGAGGATCATGGGACTTC. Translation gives CASTLGRGSWDF. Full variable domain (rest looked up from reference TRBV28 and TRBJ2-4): DVKVTQSSRYLVKRTGEKVFLECVQDMDHENMFWYRQDPGLGLRLIYFSYDVKMKEKGDIPEGYSVSREKKERFSLILESASTNQTSMYLCASTLGRGSWDFGAGTRLSVL.

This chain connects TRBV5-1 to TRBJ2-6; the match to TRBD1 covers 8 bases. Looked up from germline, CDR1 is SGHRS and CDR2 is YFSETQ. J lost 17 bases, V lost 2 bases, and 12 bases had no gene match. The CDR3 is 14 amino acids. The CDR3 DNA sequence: TGCGCCAGCAGCTTCCTGGACAGGGCTACTGAATTGACTTTC. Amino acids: CASSFLDRATELTF.

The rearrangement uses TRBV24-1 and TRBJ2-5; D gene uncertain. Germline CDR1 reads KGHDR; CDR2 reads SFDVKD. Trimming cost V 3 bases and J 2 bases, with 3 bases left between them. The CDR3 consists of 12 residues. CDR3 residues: CATSDAQETQYF. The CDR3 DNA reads TGTGCCACCAGTGATGCGCAAGAGACCCAGTACTTC.

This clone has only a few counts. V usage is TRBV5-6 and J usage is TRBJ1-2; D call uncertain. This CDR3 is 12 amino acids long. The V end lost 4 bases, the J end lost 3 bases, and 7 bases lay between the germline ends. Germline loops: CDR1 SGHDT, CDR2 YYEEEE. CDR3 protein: CASSPGDYGYTF. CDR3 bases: TGTGCCAGCAGCCCCGGGGACTATGGCTACACCTTC.

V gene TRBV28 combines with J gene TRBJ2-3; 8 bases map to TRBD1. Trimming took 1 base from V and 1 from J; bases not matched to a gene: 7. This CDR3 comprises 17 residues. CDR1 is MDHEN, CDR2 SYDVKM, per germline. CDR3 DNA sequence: TGTGCCAGCAGTTTATTACAGGGGGGCGATGGCACAGATACGCAGTATTTT. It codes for CASSLLQGGDGTDTQYF.

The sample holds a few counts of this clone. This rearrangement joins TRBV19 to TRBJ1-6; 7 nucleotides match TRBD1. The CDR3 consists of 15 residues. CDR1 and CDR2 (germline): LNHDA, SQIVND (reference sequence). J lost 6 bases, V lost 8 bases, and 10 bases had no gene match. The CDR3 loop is CASLRSYRGNSPLHF. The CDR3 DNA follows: TGTGCCAGTCTTCGTTCCTACAGGGGTAATTCACCCCTCCACTTT. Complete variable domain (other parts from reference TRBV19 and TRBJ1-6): DGGITQSPKYLFRKEGQNVTLSCEQNLNHDAMYWYRQDPGQGLRLIYYSQIVNDFQKGDIAEGYSVSREKKESFPLTVTSAQKNPTAFYLCASLRSYRGNSPLHFGNGTRLTVT.

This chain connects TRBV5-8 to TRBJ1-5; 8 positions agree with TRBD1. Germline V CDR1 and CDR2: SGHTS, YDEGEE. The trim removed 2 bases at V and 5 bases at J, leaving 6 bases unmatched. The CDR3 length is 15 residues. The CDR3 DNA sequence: TGTGCCAGCAGCTTATACAGGGGGGTCGATCAGCCCCAGCATTTT. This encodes CASSLYRGVDQPQHF.

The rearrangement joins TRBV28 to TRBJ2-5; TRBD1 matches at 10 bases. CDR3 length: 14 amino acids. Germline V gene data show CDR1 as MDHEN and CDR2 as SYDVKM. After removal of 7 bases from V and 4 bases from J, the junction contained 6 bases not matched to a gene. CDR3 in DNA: TGTGCCAGCACACGACAGGGGGCAGGAGAGACCCAGTACTTC. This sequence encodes CASTRQGAGETQYF.

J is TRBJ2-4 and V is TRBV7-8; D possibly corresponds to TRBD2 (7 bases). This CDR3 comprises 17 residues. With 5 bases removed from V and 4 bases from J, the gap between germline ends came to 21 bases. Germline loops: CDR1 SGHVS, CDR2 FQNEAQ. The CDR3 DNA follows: TGTGCCAGCAGCCCCCGGGGCGGGGCGGGGGCGAAAAACATTCAGTACTTC. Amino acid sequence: CASSPRGGAGAKNIQYF. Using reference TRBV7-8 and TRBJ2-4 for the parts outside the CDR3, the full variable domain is GAGVSQSPRYKVAKRGQDVALRCDPISGHVSLFWYQQALGQGPEFLTYFQNEAQLDKSGLPSDRFFAERPEGSVSTLKIQRTQQEDSAVYLCASSPRGGAGAKNIQYFGAGTRLSVL.

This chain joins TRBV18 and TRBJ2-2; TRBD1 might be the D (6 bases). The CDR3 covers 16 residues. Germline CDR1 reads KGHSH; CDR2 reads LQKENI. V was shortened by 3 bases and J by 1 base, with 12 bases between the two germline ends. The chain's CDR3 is CASSPTGTMNTGELFF. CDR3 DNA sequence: TGTGCCAGCTCACCGACCGGGACAATGAACACCGGGGAGCTGTTTTTT. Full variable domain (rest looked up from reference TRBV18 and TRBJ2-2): NAGVMQNPRHLVRRRGQEARLRCSPMKGHSHVYWYRQLPEEGLKFMVYLQKENIIDESGMPKERFSAEFPKEGPSILRIQQVVRGDSAAYFCASSPTGTMNTGELFFGEGSRLTVL.

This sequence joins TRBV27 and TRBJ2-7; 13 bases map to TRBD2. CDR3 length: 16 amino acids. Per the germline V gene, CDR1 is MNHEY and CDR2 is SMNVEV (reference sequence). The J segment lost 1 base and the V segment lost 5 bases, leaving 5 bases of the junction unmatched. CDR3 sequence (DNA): TGTGCCAGCAGTACAAGACTAGCGGGAGGTTCCTACGAGCAGTACTTC. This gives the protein CASSTRLAGGSYEQYF.

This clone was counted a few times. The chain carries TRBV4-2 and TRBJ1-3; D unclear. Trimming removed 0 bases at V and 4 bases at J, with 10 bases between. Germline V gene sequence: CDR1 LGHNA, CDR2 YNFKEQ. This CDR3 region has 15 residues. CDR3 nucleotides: TGTGCCAGCAGCCAAGATCATACATTCGGAAACACCATATATTTT. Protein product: CASSQDHTFGNTIYF.

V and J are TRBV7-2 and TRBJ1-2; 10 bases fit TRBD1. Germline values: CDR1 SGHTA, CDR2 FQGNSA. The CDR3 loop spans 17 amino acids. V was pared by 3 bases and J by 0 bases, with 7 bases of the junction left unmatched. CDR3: CASSFSGTGASNYGYTF. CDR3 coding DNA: TGTGCCAGCAGCTTTTCCGGGACAGGGGCCTCTAACTATGGCTACACCTTC.

For the CDR3, the DNA is TGTGCCACCAGCAGAGAAGGGGCCGGGAGGTACAATGAGCAGTTCTTC. Its translation is CATSREGAGRYNEQFF. The V and J genes are TRBV15 and TRBJ2-1, with 7 bases that match TRBD2. This CDR3 has 16 amino acids. J lost 4 bases, V lost 0 bases, and 6 bases had no gene match. CDR1 is LNHNV, CDR2 YYDKDF, per germline (reference sequence). Complete variable domain (other parts from reference TRBV15 and TRBJ2-1): DAMVIQNPRYQVTQFGKPVTLSCSQTLNHNVMYWYQQKSSQAPKLLFHYYDKDFNNEADTPDNFQSRRPNTSFCFLDIRSPGLGDTAMYLCATSREGAGRYNEQFFGPGTRLTVL.

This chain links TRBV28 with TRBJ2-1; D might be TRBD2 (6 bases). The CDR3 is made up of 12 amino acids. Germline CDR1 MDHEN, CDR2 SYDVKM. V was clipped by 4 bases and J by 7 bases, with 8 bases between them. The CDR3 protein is CASSSGGNEQFF. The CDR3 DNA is TGTGCCAGCAGTTCTGGGGGGAATGAGCAGTTCTTC. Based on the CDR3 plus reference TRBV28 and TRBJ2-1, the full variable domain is DVKVTQSSRYLVKRTGEKVFLECVQDMDHENMFWYRQDPGLGLRLIYFSYDVKMKEKGDIPEGYSVSREKKERFSLILESASTNQTSMYLCASSSGGNEQFFGPGTRLTVL.

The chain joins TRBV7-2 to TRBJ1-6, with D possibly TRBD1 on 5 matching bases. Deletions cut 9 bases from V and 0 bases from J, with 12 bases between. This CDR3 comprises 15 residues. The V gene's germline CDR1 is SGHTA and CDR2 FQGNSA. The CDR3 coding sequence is TGTGCCAGTTCGGGGGTGAGCTCCTATAATTCACCCCTCCACTTT. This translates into CASSGVSSYNSPLHF.